The next 5 T cell receptor beta chains were all read from a single sample in a study of cytomegalovirus exposure and HLA in healthy donors. Amplification used 60 Vbeta primers and 13 Jbeta primers. Only in-frame clones appear in the TCRdb table, and some are missing; sequencing was by immunoSEQ multiplex PCR. There are about 170,000 clones in the sample; 80% to 85% occur only once, and about 2.5% lies in the top ten. The sequenced material came from PBMCs. The receptors here all came from a male donor in good health and CMV-seronegative.

Written as DNA, the CDR3 is TGTGCCAGCAGTTCCCCACATAACACTGAAGCTTTCTTT. It yields the protein CASSSPHNTEAFF. J is TRBJ1-1 and V is TRBV6-5; D is undetermined. The CDR3 has 13 residues. V gave up 4 bases and J gave up 2 bases, with 8 bases separating them. In germline, CDR1 is MNHEY, CDR2 SVGAGI.

This chain uses TRBV6-5 with TRBJ2-1; 9 bases line up with TRBD1. With V trimmed by 4 bases and J by 3 bases, 4 bases remained unmatched. CDR1 and CDR2 (germline): MNHEY, SVGAGI. The CDR3 totals 15 residues. This chain's CDR3 is CASSSGTGLYNEQFF. The CDR3 nucleotides read TGTGCCAGCAGTTCCGGGACAGGGCTCTACAATGAGCAGTTCTTC.

This chain uses TRBV5-1 with TRBJ1-2, with 8 bases matching TRBD1. The CDR3 contains 15 residues. CDR1 is SGHRS and CDR2 is YFSETQ in the germline V gene. V shed 0 bases, J shed 8 bases, and the junction held 9 bases outside the gene matches. The CDR3 DNA is TGCGCCAGCAGCTTGGCTTTCGGACAGGGAGACGGCTACACCTTC. Protein product: CASSLAFGQGDGYTF.

The CDR3 DNA is TGCGCCAGCAGCTCCTTAACAGGGGGCACCTATGGCTACACCTTC. Its protein is CASSSLTGGTYGYTF. The J gene is TRBJ1-2, the V gene TRBV5-1, with TRBD1 identical over 9 bases. CDR3 length: 15 amino acids. CDR1 SGHRS and CDR2 YFSETQ come from the germline V gene. With V trimmed by 3 bases and J by 4 bases, 7 bases remained unmatched.

This clone was recorded only once. The chain uses TRBV6-5 and TRBJ1-2; D is unclear. Trimming cost V 4 bases and J 2 bases, with 14 bases left between them. Germline V gene data show CDR1 as MNHEY and CDR2 as SVGAGI. This CDR3 has 15 amino acids. The CDR3 is CASSSPGSANYGYTF. The CDR3 DNA reads as TGTGCCAGCAGTTCCCCCGGGAGTGCCAACTATGGCTACACCTTC.